This entry lists 23 T cell receptor beta chains sequenced from one sample in a study of T and B cells in COVID-19 patients. Multiplex PCR with BIOMED2 TRB-A/B primer pools amplified TRB rearrangements. TCRdb fed the multiplex PCR reads into MiXCR, producing one record per CDR3 protein. The sample consists of 3,800 or so distinct CDR3 sequences, less than 25% of them appearing once. TRB was amplified from about 260-540 ng of blood genomic DNA. The sample consisted of blood. The receptors shown here come from a human donor with active COVID-19.

This chain connects TRBV5-1 to TRBJ1-6; D not certain. Germline V gene sequence: CDR1 SGHRS, CDR2 YFSETQ. The CDR3 contains 14 residues. V was clipped by 0 bases and J by 10 bases, with 11 bases between them. Written as DNA, the CDR3 is TGCGCCAGCAGCTTGGGTCAGCCTGGCTCACCCCTCCACTTT. Translating gives CASSLGQPGSPLHF.

The genes are TRBV19 and TRBJ2-2, with 7 bases identical to TRBD1. V lost 6 bases to trimming and J lost 5 bases; unmatched junction nucleotides: 9. The CDR3 is 15 amino acids. CDR1 is LNHDA, CDR2 SQIVND, per germline (reference sequence). The CDR3 is CASSLIDRETGELFF. CDR3 nucleotide sequence: TGTGCCAGTAGCCTGATAGACAGGGAAACCGGGGAGCTGTTTTTT.

V and J are TRBV19 and TRBJ2-3, with 12 positions matching TRBD2. The germline gives CDR1 LNHDA, CDR2 SQIVND (reference sequence). The CDR3 is 17 amino acids. Unmatched junction bases numbered 4, after V lost 1 base and J lost 2 bases. DNA of the CDR3: TGTGCCAGTAGTATAGGGACTAGCGGGGTGACCACAGATACGCAGTATTTT. This codes for CASSIGTSGVTTDTQYF.

This rearrangement joins TRBV27 to TRBJ1-3; D remains unclear. This CDR3 contains 12 residues. CDR1 is MNHEY, CDR2 SMNVEV, per germline (reference sequence). The V end was cut by 11 bases, the J end by 0 bases, with 8 bases between. The CDR3 DNA sequence: TGTGCCGTCCAGTCCTCTGGAAACACCATATATTTT. It specifies CAVQSSGNTIYF.

In this sample, this clonotype is medium-sized. V usage is TRBV30 and J usage is TRBJ2-5; D is perhaps TRBD1 (5 bases). The CDR3 has 12 amino acids. Germline CDR1 GTSNPN, CDR2 SVGIG (reference sequence). V shed 0 bases and J shed 8 bases, with 10 bases lying between them. CDR3 DNA: TGTGCCTGGAGTGTACATAGGGGTACCCAGTACTTC. This codes for CAWSVHRGTQYF. The whole variable domain, remainder taken from reference TRBV30 and TRBJ2-5, is SQTIHQWPATLVQPVGSPLSLECTVEGTSNPNLYWYRQAAGRGLQLLFYSVGIGQISSEVPQNLSASRPQDRQFILSSKKLLLSDSGFYLCAWSVHRGTQYFGPGTRLLVL.

This clonotype is medium-sized. The chain combines TRBV19 with TRBJ1-1; D possibly corresponds to TRBD1 (6 bases). The germline V gene encodes CDR1 LNHDA and CDR2 SQIVND (reference sequence). CDR3 length: 16 amino acids. Trimming pared 3 bases from V and 0 bases from J, leaving 14 bases between. CDR3 loop: CASSMWTAEMNTEAFF. CDR3 DNA sequence: TGTGCCAGTAGTATGTGGACAGCCGAAATGAACACTGAAGCTTTCTTT.

This clonotype showed up just a few times. CDR3 sequence reads: CASSLNRGPDGNQPQHF. The DNA of the CDR3 is TGTGCCAGCTCACTCAACCGGGGGCCCGACGGCAATCAGCCCCAGCATTTT. This rearrangement joins TRBV18 to TRBJ1-5, with D possibly being TRBD1 (6 bases). This CDR3 region has 17 residues. Germline V gives CDR1 KGHSH, CDR2 LQKENI. V was cut by 4 bases and J by 2 bases, with 18 bases left in between.

This clonotype is categorized as medium-sized (0.01 to 0.1%). This chain uses TRBV6-1 with TRBJ2-1, with TRBD2 matching over 10 bases. Trimming took 7 bases from V and 8 from J; bases not matched to a gene: 8. The CDR3 is 14 residues long. Per the germline V gene, CDR1 is MNHNS and CDR2 is SASEGT. CDR3 in DNA: TGTGCCAGCACCCTAGCGGGAGATGTGGATGAGCAGTTCTTC. Amino acids: CASTLAGDVDEQFF.

By share, this clonotype ranks as medium-sized (0.01 to 0.1%). The chain has TRBV6-5 and TRBJ2-1; 9 bases are shared with TRBD2. V dropped 5 bases and J dropped 4; count of bases not matched to a gene: 3. CDR1 MNHEY and CDR2 SVGAGI come from the germline V gene. The CDR3 extends over 14 amino acids. The CDR3 DNA sequence: TGTGCCAGCAGTACGACTAGCGGTTACAATGAGCAGTTCTTC. It is translated as CASSTTSGYNEQFF.

This clonotype qualifies as medium-sized. The rearrangement links TRBV6-5 to TRBJ1-2; the D is unclear. The CDR3 totals 15 residues. Germline V gives CDR1 MNHEY, CDR2 SVGAGI. Trimming removed 0 bases at V and 2 bases at J, with 10 bases between. CDR3 nucleotide sequence: TGTGCCAGCAGTTACTCGTCAGTCTTAAACTATGGCTACACCTTC. This encodes CASSYSSVLNYGYTF.

In its sample, this clonotype ranks as large. The chain has TRBV30 and TRBJ2-1; the D call may be TRBD1 or TRBD2 (5 bases each). The length of the CDR3 is 10 residues. The germline V and J ends were trimmed by 8 bases and 7 bases, with 9 bases remaining between them. Germline V gene lookup returns CDR1 GTSNPN and CDR2 SVGIG (reference sequence). The CDR3 is CAGGRNEQFF. The CDR3 bases are TGTGCCGGGGGTCGTAATGAGCAGTTCTTC.

This clonotype showed up just a few times. This chain joins TRBV9 and TRBJ2-5; 11 bases are a match to TRBD2. Per the germline V gene, CDR1 is SGDLS and CDR2 is YYNGEE. The CDR3 has 17 residues. The V gene end was trimmed by 0 bases and the J gene end by 2 bases; junction bases not matched to a gene: 6. The CDR3 is CASSVEASGGSQETQYF. In nucleotides, the CDR3 is TGTGCCAGCAGCGTAGAGGCTAGCGGGGGGTCTCAAGAGACCCAGTACTTC.

In its sample, this clonotype was seen a few times. Germline is not matched at one junction end, which may reflect a read error. The chain couples TRBV25-1 to TRBJ2-3; 11 nucleotides match TRBD2. In germline, CDR1 is MGHDK, CDR2 SYGVNS. This CDR3 spans 15 amino acids. CDR3 protein: CAASRVAGGADTQYF. The CDR3 DNA reads as TGTGCAGCTTCCAGGGTAGCGGGAGGGGCAGATACTCAGTATTTT. Full variable domain (outside the CDR3, taken from reference TRBV25-1 and TRBJ2-3): EADIYQTPRYLVIGTGKKITLECSQTMGHDKMYWYQQDPGMELHLIHYSYGVNSTEKGDLSSESTVSRIRTEHFPLTLESARPSHTSQYLCAASRVAGGADTQYFGPGTRLTVL.

This clonotype was picked up a small number of times. V usage is TRBV9 and J usage is TRBJ2-3, with D perhaps TRBD2 (7 bases). Per germline, CDR1 SGDLS and CDR2 YYNGEE. V was trimmed by 2 bases and J by 10 bases, leaving 20 bases between them. This CDR3 is 15 amino acids long. CDR3: CASSVWAGASLAQYF. The CDR3 bases are TGTGCCAGCAGCGTTTGGGCGGGGGCTTCTTTGGCGCAGTATTTT.

This chain joins TRBV2 and TRBJ2-3; weak D call: TRBD2 (6 bases). Deletions cut 8 bases from V and 1 base from J, with 13 bases between. The length of the CDR3 is 14 residues. CDR1 is SNHLY, CDR2 FYNNEI, per germline. CDR3 amino acids: CASHDGGRTDTQYF. DNA for the CDR3: TGTGCCAGCCATGACGGGGGACGCACAGATACGCAGTATTTT.

This clonotype has just a few counts. V and J are TRBV5-1 and TRBJ1-2, with D possibly matching TRBD1 (6 bases). The CDR3 totals 13 residues. Germline V gene lookup returns CDR1 SGHRS and CDR2 YFSETQ. Trimming cost V 5 bases and J 7 bases, with 15 bases left between them. CDR3 region: CASSLAQGTGYTF. In DNA, the CDR3 is TGCGCCAGCAGTCTGGCACAGGGAACTGGCTACACCTTC.

This clonotype ranks as medium-sized. The chain carries TRBV5-5 and TRBJ2-1, with D tentatively TRBD1 (5 bases). The V and J ends lost 2 bases and 4 bases respectively, with 7 bases between them. The germline V gene has CDR1 SGHKS and CDR2 YYEKEE (reference sequence). The CDR3 has 13 residues. The CDR3 nucleotides read TGTGCCAGCAGCTTTTCAGGGTACAATGAGCAGTTCTTC. Translation gives CASSFSGYNEQFF.

About this clonotype itself: A single base separates this from a much larger clone, so it may be a read error. This chain uses TRBV20-1 with TRBJ2-3; TRBD2 aligns across 9 bases. CDR1 is DFQATT and CDR2 is SNEGSKA in the germline V gene (reference sequence). This CDR3 comprises 14 residues. V gave up 8 bases and J gave up 6 bases; unmatched junction bases: 12. For the CDR3, the DNA is TGCAGTACCAAATGGGCTAGCGGGGTGGATACGCAGTATTTT. Amino acid sequence: CSTKWASGVDTQYF.

V gene TRBV5-1 combines with J gene TRBJ1-4; D call uncertain. V dropped 4 bases and J dropped 4 bases, with 17 bases sitting between them. The CDR3 spans 16 residues. Germline CDR1 is SGHRS and CDR2 is YFSETQ. The CDR3 loop reads CASSARGGTNNEKLFF. The CDR3 nucleotides are TGCGCCAGCAGCGCCCGCGGAGGCACCAATAATGAAAAACTGTTTTTT.

This chain connects TRBV7-2 to TRBJ2-7, with unresolved D. From germline, CDR1 is SGHTA and CDR2 FQGNSA. The V end lost 3 bases, the J end lost 0 bases, and 12 bases lay between the germline ends. The CDR3 sequence is 15 residues long. CDR3 sequence: CASSFTSGGSYEQYF. In DNA form, the CDR3 reads TGTGCCAGCAGCTTTACGTCGGGCGGCTCCTACGAGCAGTACTTC.

The chain joins TRBV7-2 to TRBJ2-7; TRBD2 aligns across 14 bases. This CDR3 region has 18 residues. The germline CDR1 and CDR2 sequences are SGHTA and FQGNSA. Trimming at V came to 4 bases and at J to 0 bases, leaving 8 bases not matched to a gene. This CDR3 reads CASSSTSGGASYSYEQYF. CDR3 bases: TGTGCCAGCAGCTCGACTAGCGGGGGGGCCTCCTACTCCTACGAGCAGTACTTC. Full variable domain (outside the CDR3, taken from reference TRBV7-2 and TRBJ2-7): GAGVSQSPSNKVTEKGKDVELRCDPISGHTALYWYRQSLGQGLEFLIYFQGNSAPDKSGLPSDRFSAERTGGSVSTLTIQRTQQEDSAVYLCASSSTSGGASYSYEQYFGPGTRLTVT.

This CDR3 reads CASSLGTVQETQYF. The DNA of the CDR3 is TGTGCCAGCAGCCTGGGGACAGTCCAAGAGACCCAGTACTTC. The V call is TRBV7-2, the J call TRBJ2-5; TRBD1 aligns across 7 bases. Trimming cost V 5 bases and J 1 base; bases outside gene matches: 4. The CDR3 extends over 14 amino acids. Per the germline V gene, CDR1 is SGHTA and CDR2 is FQGNSA.

The chain links TRBV19 to TRBJ1-5; 11 bases line up with TRBD1. Germline assignment: CDR1 LNHDA and CDR2 SQIVND (reference sequence). The CDR3 spans 16 residues. Unmatched junction bases numbered 8, after V lost 3 bases and J lost 7 bases. Here the CDR3 DNA reads TGTGCCAGTAGTATTTCCGGGACAGGGGGAGACCAGCCCCAGCATTTT. Amino acid sequence: CASSISGTGGDQPQHF.